This T cell receptor (beta chain) was recorded in a study of cytomegalovirus exposure and HLA in healthy donors. General study results and limits: While the bulk of TCR sequences proved rare, some public TCRs turned up in many donors.

Trimming took 3 bases from V and 6 from J; bases not matched to a gene: 9. Germline assignment: CDR1 SGHRS and CDR2 YFSETQ. This CDR3 is built from 15 residues. Only in-frame clones appear in the TCRdb table, and some are missing; sequencing was by immunoSEQ multiplex PCR. The sample contains approximately 180,000 clones, 85% to 90% of which appear only once. As concerns this clone: Its target is unknown.

This clonotype was obtained from a woman under 40 in good health and CMV-seronegative. Material for sequencing was PBMCs. The chain employs TRBV5-1 and TRBJ1-2; 9 bases agree with TRBD1. CDR3 region: CASSSETGGRNGYTF. CDR3 bases: TGCGCCAGCAGCTCGGAAACAGGGGGCAGGAATGGCTACACCTTC.